Below, one TCR beta chain is given with its context. This clonotype was detected only a few times. It lacks a known antigen. Base qualities are missing; no much larger clone stands one base away. The source of the sample is a study of human T cells and chemical hapten exposure listed by TCRdb under 2021. For the study in its entirety: For sensitization, 2% DPC in acetone was applied to a roughly 2 cm by roughly 2 cm area of upper inner arm skin. Patch testing was performed on the upper back with Finn chambers containing 0.01% DPC, and the patch tests were scored after 6 days according to International Contact Dermatitis Research Group standards. Libraries were pooled for sequencing, and per-sample TCR yields varied mainly because of small differences in library volumes within the pool. Approximately 28 alopecia patients gave blood for TCR sequencing at one to four time points (pre-sensitization, 2, 6 and 24 weeks). Peripheral blood TCR repertoire changes were tracked in vivo in alopecia patients during primary and secondary sensitization to the hapten diphenylcyclopropenone (DPC). Blood samples were taken from patients before sensitization (week 0) and then at 2, 6 and about 24 weeks after DPC sensitization. Throughout the study period of around 25 weeks, patients also received therapeutic DPC doses to the scalp every week. The mostly female patient cohort included alopecia areata with under or over 50% scalp involvement, alopecia totalis and alopecia universalis. Summary of the overall study and its limitations: The number of TCRs above 1 in 1000 frequency did not change with DPC sensitization; there was no evidence of global repertoire structure alterations. All patients had alopecia, a presumed autoimmune disease, so their immune response might differ from that of healthy individuals. Expanded TCRs formed significantly more large CDR3 similarity clusters than pre-sensitization or healthy control sets, consistent with antigen-driven responses. After repeated subsampling, the strength of the expansion versus patch-test correlation and the threshold at which it became significant changed. The number of PT1 expanded TCRs positively correlated with patch test score, significant at thresholds 8, 16 and 32 but not 4.

What the time point label conveys for this sample: patch test 3, about 24 weeks after DPC sensitization. Sample treatment or condition, as interpreted from the label and publication: therapeutic diphenylcyclopropenone sensitization with weekly scalp DPC. At each patch-test visit, blood was drawn before the patch test was applied. To be eligible, patients had to be aged 18 to 70, diagnosed with alopecia and judged suitable for DPC therapy, while pregnant patients were excluded. Total RNA was extracted from unfractionated whole blood that had been collected in Tempus Blood RNA tubes. Library construction relied on RACE. Instrument used: NextSeq 500. During library preparation, unique molecular identifiers were attached to individual cDNA molecules so that TCRs could be counted in a quantitative, reproducible way. From each blood RNA sample, both TCR alpha and TCR beta chains were sequenced. The paper's processing steps were these. Samples had a median of about 96,000 TCRs, with a range from roughly 23,224 to 700,000. V, J and CDR3 annotation of the TCR reads was carried out using the Decombinator software suite. Every sample was subsampled to the same number of TCRs (28,000) for the PS versus PT1 abundance plots. Expanded TCRs were defined as absent before sensitization and observed at least eight times at the 2-week time point. TCRdb handled the public reads itself, with Q25 trimming in fastp and clone calling in MiXCR, and kept productive beta chains. Merged by CDR3 protein, the rows form single entries marked with the most common genes and DNA. What appears here as the V and J calls and clone size reflects TCRdb's work, not the paper's. Within this sample are 180,000 or so distinct CDR3 sequences, with about 25% of them counted one time only. The ten largest make up 2% to 2.5% of the sample.

V drops 3 bases and J drops 7 bases, leaving 10 bases in between. The germline V gene yields SGHTA for CDR1 and FQGNSA for CDR2. Spanning cysteine to phenylalanine, the CDR3 consists of 14 amino acids. Only CDR3 DNA is held: 42 bases, read in frame from base 1. The sequence was collected from a middle-aged woman with alopecia areata. Some clones in this sample may be carry-over from other donors' samples. The rearrangement joined TRBV7-2 to TRBJ1-6, with no confident D gene call. The sequenced sample was whole blood, obtained in connection with sensitization to the hapten diphenylcyclopropenone (DPC). The CDR3 reads as follows: CASSFRGGNSPLHF. The bases read TGTGCCAGCAGCTTTAGAGGTGGGAATTCACCCCTCCACTTT.